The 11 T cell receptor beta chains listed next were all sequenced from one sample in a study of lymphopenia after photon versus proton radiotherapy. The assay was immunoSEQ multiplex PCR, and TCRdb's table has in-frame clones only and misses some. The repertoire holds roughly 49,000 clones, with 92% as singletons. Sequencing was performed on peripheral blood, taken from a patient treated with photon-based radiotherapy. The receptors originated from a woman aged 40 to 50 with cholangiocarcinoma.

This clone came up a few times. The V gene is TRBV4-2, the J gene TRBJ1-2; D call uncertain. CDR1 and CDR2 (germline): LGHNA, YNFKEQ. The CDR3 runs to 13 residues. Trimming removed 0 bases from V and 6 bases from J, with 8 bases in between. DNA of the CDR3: TGTGCCAGCAGCCAAGAGGACCTGCATGGCTACACCTTC. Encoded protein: CASSQEDLHGYTF.

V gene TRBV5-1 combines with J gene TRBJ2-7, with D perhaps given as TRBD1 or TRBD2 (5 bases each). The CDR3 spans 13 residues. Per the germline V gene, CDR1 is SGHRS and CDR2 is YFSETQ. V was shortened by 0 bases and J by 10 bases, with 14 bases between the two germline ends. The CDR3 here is CASSLGQTTPQYF. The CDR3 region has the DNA TGCGCCAGCAGCTTGGGACAGACTACCCCACAGTACTTC.

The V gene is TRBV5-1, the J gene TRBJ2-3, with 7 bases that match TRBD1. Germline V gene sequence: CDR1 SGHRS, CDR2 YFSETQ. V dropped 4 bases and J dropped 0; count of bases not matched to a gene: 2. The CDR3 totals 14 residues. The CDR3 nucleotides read TGCGCCAGCAGCCGGGACAGAAGCACAGATACGCAGTATTTT. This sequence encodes CASSRDRSTDTQYF.

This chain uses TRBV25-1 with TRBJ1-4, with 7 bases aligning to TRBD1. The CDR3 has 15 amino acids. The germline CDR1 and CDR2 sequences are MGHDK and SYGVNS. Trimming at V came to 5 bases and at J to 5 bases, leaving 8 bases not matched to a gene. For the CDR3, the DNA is TGTGCCAGCAGTCCGCGTTACAGGGGCAATGAAAAACTGTTTTTT. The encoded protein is CASSPRYRGNEKLFF.

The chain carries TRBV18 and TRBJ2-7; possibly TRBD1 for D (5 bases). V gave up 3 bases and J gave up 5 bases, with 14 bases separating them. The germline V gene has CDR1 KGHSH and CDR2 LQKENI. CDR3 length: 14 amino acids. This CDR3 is CASSPPNRLDEQYF. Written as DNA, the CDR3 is TGTGCCAGCTCACCTCCCAACAGGCTCGACGAGCAGTACTTC. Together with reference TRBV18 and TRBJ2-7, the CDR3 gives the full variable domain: NAGVMQNPRHLVRRRGQEARLRCSPMKGHSHVYWYRQLPEEGLKFMVYLQKENIIDESGMPKERFSAEFPKEGPSILRIQQVVRGDSAAYFCASSPPNRLDEQYFGPGTRLTVT.

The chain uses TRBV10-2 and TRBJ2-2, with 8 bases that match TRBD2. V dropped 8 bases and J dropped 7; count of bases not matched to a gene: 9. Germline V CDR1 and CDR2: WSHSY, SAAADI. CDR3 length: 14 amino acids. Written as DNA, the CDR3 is TGCGCCAGCGGGGGACTAGAGGTCGGCGGGGAGCTGTTTTTT. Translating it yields CASGGLEVGGELFF.

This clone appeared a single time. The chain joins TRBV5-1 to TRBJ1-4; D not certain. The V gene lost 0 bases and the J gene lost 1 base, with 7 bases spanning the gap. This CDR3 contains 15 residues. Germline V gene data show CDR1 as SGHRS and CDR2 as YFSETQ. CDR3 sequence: CASSLAGGTNEKLFF. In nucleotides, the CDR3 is TGCGCCAGCAGCTTGGCGGGAGGAACTAATGAAAAACTGTTTTTT.

The CDR3 protein is CATSYGTSGSFEQYF. CDR3 coding DNA: TGCGCCACCTCGTACGGGACTAGCGGGAGTTTCGAGCAGTACTTC. The chain combines TRBV5-1 with TRBJ2-7; 14 nucleotides match TRBD2. In germline, CDR1 is SGHRS, CDR2 YFSETQ. V gave up 9 bases and J gave up 6 bases; unmatched junction bases: 11. The length of the CDR3 is 15 residues.

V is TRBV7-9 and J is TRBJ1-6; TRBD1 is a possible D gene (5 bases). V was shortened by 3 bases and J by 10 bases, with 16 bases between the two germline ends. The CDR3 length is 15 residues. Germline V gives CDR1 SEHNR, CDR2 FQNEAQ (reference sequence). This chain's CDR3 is CASSFGRRDWSPLHF. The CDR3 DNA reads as TGTGCCAGCAGCTTTGGACGACGGGACTGGTCACCCCTCCACTTT.

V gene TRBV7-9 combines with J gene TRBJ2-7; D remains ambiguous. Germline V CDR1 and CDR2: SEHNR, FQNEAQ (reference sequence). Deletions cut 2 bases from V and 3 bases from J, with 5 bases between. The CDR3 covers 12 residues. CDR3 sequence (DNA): TGTGCCAGCAGCTTAAAGAGCTACGAGCAGTACTTC. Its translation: CASSLKSYEQYF.

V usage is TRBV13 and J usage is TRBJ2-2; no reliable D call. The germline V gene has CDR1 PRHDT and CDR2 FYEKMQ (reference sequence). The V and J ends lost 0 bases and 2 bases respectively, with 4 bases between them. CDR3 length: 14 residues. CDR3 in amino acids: CASSLGINTGELFF. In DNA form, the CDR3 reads TGTGCCAGCAGCTTAGGGATCAACACCGGGGAGCTGTTTTTT.